This TCR beta chain came from a study of T cell repertoires in cytomegalovirus infection. Overall study context: An indication of both CMV infection and matching HLA type came from public TCR beta signatures.

As to this clonotype: Its antigen is undetermined.

TCRdb reprocessed the reads with MiXCR, giving one entry per CDR3 protein. Of about 740,000 distinct CDR3 sequences detected, roughly a third appear once; the ten largest clones hold 2.8%. Notes on the study in general: The ex vivo response showed dominance by HLA-C-restricted CMV-specific TCR beta clonotypes. Carriage of CMV together with the relevant HLA was identifiable through cumulative public TCR beta family frequency.

V was trimmed by 2 bases and J by 3 bases, leaving 11 bases between them. The CDR3 has 14 amino acids. CDR1 GTSNPN and CDR2 SVGIG come from the germline V gene (reference sequence). Sequencing input: PBMCs. This TCR came from a human donor in good health (CMV status not recorded). Some clones in this sample may be carry-over from other donors' samples. The rearrangement joins TRBV30 to TRBJ1-5; no clear D. The CDR3 sequence: CAWSSGTVNQPQHF. As DNA, the CDR3 is TGTGCCTGGAGTTCCGGAACCGTCAATCAGCCCCAGCATTTT.